This T cell receptor (beta chain) appears in the sequencing data of a study of beta chain features in type 1 diabetes (dated by TCRdb to 2017 to 2018). For the wider study: Patients and healthy donors did not differ in mean age, gender distribution, total cell number or subset yield. Regulatory and stem cell-like memory subsets were obtained from only 8 patients and roughly eight healthy donors, while naive and central memory subsets were obtained from all 30 or so donors. The study compared TCRB repertoires of sorted circulating CD4+ T cell subsets between recently diagnosed type 1 diabetes patients and matched healthy donors. A total of approximately 100 million sorted cells were examined across all samples, and the number of cells per subset was strongly correlated with RNA yield. Paper-wide results and their limitations: At VDJ recombination sites, type 1 diabetes patients had fewer insertions and more deleted nucleotides, which implies abnormalities in thymic rearrangement. Only small numbers of individuals were included in the HLA sub-analyses, which left unresolved whether HLA type had any influence on TCRB rearrangement. Type 1 diabetes patients showed a moderate but significant shortening of TCRB CDR3 length in all four CD4+ subsets. Naive, central memory and regulatory TCRB repertoires appeared to be more alike among patients than among healthy donors. Shorter templates might have been favored by PCR, but patient and control samples were amplified and corrected together, so both groups would have been affected equally by any skew. Because cDNA was sequenced instead of genomic DNA, activated cells with high expression could be over-represented, although the groups did not differ in activation or CD3 levels.

V is reduced by 5 bases and J by 6 bases, leaving a spacing of 3 bases between them. Reading from cysteine to phenylalanine, the CDR3 counts 10 amino acids. Only the CDR3 DNA is retained, 30 bases long and in frame from the first base. Taken from the germline V gene, the CDR1 and CDR2 loops are SGHTA and FQGNSA. About this clone: What antigen it recognizes has not been identified. Per-base quality was not reported, and no clone a single base away is much larger than it.

From each donor, a single peripheral blood sample of roughly 0.11 L on average was drawn into heparinised tubes. A BD FACSAria II was used to sort naive, central memory, regulatory and stem cell-like memory CD4+ T cells with a panel that included CD45RO, CCR7, CD25, CD127, CD95 and CD27. All sorted populations exceeded 95% purity. PBMCs were isolated immediately by Lymphoprep density gradient centrifugation and stained directly without culture. To minimize batch effects, samples were stained and sorted in pairs, one healthy donor with one patient per experiment. The entire isolated RNA was reverse transcribed using the High Capacity cDNA Reverse Transcription Kit, and thus expressed TCRB transcripts were sequenced. Naive, central memory and regulatory T cell samples underwent deep immunoSEQ sequencing, averaging around 3.7 million total reads per sample. After sorted cells were lysed in RLT buffer, RNA was extracted with DNase-treated RNeasy Micro or Mini kits, with the choice depending on cell number. To prevent cross-contamination, every cell subset was processed on its own, while patient and healthy donor samples were processed together. TCRB sequences were amplified from cDNA with the immunoSEQ multiplex PCR, producing 87-bp fragments spanning the CDR3 region. Amplicons were sequenced on the Illumina HiSeq platform. In the original analysis: Synthetic template baselines were used to correct PCR bias computationally, reads within Hamming distance 2 were collapsed together, and singletons that could not be merged were discarded. Reads were aligned against IMGT to assign V, D and J genes, CDR3 length and insertions or deletions at six rearrangement sites. Within each subset, clonotype counts were normalized to sorted cell number, after which true diversity and Gini coefficients were computed with the tcR R package. The overlap coefficient, calculated on TCRB nucleotide sequences, was used to measure repertoire sharing. Out-of-frame TCRB sequences from naive cells were analyzed to stand in for the pre-selection repertoire. TCRdb stores this immuneACCESS table with in-frame sequences only. Part of the clones is absent; in the studies checked, under half of the shortfall reflects unresolved V genes, and no reason is known for the rest. V and J calls and clone size are given by that table; D and trimming were obtained from the DNA. This sample comprises roughly 290,000 clones, about 15% of them detected only once. The ten biggest clones cover 0.015% to 0.019% of the sample.

The specimen sequenced was naive CD4+ T cells from blood. The sample's cell subset or site label is to be understood as: true naive CD4+ T cells. The origin of this receptor is a man aged 18 to 29 with type 1 diabetes. The V gene is TRBV7-2 and the J gene is TRBJ2-3; the D gene is unclear. CDR3 loop: CASSHDTQYF. The DNA sequence is TGTGCCAGCAGCCATGATACGCAGTATTTT. The CDR3 plus the reference TRBV7-2 and TRBJ2-3 genes for the other parts give the full variable domain: GAGVSQSPSNKVTEKGKDVELRCDPISGHTALYWYRQSLGQGLEFLIYFQGNSAPDKSGLPSDRFSAERTGGSVSTLTIQRTQQEDSAVYLCASSHDTQYFGPGTRLTVL.